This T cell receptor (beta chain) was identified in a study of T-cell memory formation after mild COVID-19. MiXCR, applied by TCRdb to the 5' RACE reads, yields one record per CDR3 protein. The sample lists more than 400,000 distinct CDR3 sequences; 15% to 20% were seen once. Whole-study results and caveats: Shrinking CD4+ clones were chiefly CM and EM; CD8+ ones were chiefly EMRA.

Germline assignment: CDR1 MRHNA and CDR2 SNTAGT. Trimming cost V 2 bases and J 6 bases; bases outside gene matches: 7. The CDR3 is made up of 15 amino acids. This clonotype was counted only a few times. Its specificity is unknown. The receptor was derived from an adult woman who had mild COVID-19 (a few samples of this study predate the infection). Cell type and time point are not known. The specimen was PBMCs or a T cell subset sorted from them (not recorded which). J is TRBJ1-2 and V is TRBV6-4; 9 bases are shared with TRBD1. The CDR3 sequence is CASSDATGGKDGYTF. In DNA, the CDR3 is TGTGCCAGCAGTGACGCGACAGGGGGAAAGGATGGCTACACCTTC.